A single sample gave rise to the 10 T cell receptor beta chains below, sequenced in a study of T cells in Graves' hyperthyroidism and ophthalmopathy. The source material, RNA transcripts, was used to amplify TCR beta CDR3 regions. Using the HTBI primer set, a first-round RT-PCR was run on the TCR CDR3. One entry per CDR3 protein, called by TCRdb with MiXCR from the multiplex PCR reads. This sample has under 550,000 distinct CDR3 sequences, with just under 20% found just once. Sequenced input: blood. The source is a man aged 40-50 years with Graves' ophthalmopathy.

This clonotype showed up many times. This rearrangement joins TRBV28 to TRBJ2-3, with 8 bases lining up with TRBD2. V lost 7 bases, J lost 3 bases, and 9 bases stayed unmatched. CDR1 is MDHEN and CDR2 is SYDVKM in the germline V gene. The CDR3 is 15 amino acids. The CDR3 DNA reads TGTGCCAGCAAAAAAAGGACTAGCCCGACAGATACGCAGTATTTT. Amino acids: CASKKRTSPTDTQYF.

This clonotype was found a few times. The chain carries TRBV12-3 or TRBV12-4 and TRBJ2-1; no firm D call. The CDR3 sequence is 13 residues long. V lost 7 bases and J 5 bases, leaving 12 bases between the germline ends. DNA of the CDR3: TGTGCCAGCACCCACGGATCCAACAATGAGCAGTTCTTC. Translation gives CASTHGSNNEQFF.

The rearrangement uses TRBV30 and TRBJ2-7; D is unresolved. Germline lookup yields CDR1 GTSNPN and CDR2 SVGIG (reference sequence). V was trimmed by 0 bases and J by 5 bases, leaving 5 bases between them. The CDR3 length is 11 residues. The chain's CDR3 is CAWSVQDEQYF. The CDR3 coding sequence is TGTGCCTGGAGTGTGCAGGACGAGCAGTACTTC.

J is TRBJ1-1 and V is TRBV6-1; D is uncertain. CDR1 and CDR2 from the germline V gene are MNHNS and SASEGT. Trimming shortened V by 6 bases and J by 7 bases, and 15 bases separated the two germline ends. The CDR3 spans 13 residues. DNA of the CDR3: TGTGCCAGCAGCCGTATGAGAAACCTTGAAGCTTTCTTT. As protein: CASSRMRNLEAFF.

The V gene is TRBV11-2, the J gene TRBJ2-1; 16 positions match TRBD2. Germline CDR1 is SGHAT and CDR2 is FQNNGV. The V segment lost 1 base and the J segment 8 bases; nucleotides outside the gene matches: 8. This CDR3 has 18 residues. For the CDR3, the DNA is TGTGCCAGCAGCTTAGCCGAGGGACTAGCGGGAGGGAGGGATGAGCAGTTCTTC. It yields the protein CASSLAEGLAGGRDEQFF.

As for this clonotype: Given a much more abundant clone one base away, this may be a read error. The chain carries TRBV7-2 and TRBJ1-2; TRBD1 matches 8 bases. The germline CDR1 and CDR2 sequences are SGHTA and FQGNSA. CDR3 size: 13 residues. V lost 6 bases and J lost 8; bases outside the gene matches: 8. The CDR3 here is CASREAGGWGYTF. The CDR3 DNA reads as TGTGCCAGCAGAGAGGCAGGGGGCTGGGGCTACACCTTC.

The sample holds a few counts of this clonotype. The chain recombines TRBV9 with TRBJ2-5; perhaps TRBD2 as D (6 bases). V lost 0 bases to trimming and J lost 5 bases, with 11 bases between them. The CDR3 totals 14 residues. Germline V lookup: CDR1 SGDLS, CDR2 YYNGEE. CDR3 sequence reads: CASSVAHAGETQYF. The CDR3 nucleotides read TGTGCCAGCAGCGTAGCCCACGCGGGGGAGACCCAGTACTTC.

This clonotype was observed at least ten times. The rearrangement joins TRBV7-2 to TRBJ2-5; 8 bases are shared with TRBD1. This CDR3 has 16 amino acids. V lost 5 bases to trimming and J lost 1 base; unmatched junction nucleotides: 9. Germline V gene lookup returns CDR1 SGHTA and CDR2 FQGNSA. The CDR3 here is CASSIQGGHLQETQYF. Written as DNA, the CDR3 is TGTGCCAGCAGCATACAGGGGGGCCATCTCCAAGAGACCCAGTACTTC.

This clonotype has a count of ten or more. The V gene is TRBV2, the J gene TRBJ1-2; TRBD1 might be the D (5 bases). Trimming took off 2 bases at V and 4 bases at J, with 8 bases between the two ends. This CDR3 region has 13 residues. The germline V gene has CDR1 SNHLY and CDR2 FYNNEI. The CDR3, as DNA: TGTGCCAGCAGTGAACAGGGTGGCTATGGCTACACCTTC. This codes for CASSEQGGYGYTF.

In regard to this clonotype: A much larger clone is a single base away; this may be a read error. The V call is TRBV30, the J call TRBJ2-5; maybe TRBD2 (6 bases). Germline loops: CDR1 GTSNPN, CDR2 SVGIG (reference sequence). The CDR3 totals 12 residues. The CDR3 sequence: CATLRRGGTQYF. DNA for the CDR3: TGTGCGACCCTACGTAGGGGAGGGACCCAGTACTTC.